The 25 T cell receptor beta chains below all came from one sample that was sequenced in a study of shared clonotypes between healthy human individuals. Sequencing used immunoSEQ multiplex PCR; TCRdb keeps in-frame clones, though not all of them. The table includes roughly 700,000 clones, about 90% detected once. The sample was memory CD8+ T cells from PBMCs. The subset denotes: CD45RO+ cells pooled with CCR7-negative TemRA cells. These receptor sequences come from a man younger than 35 in good health. Some clones in this sample may be carry-over from other donors' samples.

V usage is TRBV7-9 and J usage is TRBJ2-7; TRBD2 aligns across 11 bases. The trim removed 5 bases at V and 4 bases at J, leaving 10 bases unmatched. This CDR3 region has 16 residues. Germline CDR1 is SEHNR and CDR2 is FQNEAQ (reference sequence). The DNA for the CDR3 is TGTGCCAGCAGCCCCCCCCCGGGACTAGCGGAGTACGAGCAGTACTTC. Translation: CASSPPPGLAEYEQYF. Looking up the rest from reference TRBV7-9 and TRBJ2-7 gives the full variable domain: DTGVSQNPRHKITKRGQNVTFRCDPISEHNRLYWYRQTLGQGPEFLTYFQNEAQLEKSRLLSDRFSAERPKGSFSTLEIQRTEQGDSAMYLCASSPPPGLAEYEQYFGPGTRLTVT.

The rearrangement joins TRBV6-5 to TRBJ2-1; 8 nucleotides match TRBD2. The germline V gene has CDR1 MNHEY and CDR2 SVGAGI. The CDR3 spans 13 residues. J was trimmed by 8 bases and V by 6 bases; bases with no gene match: 6. CDR3 amino acids: CASSASGSDEQFF. The CDR3 nucleotides are TGTGCCAGCAGCGCGAGCGGGAGCGATGAGCAGTTCTTC.

Details on this clone: Germline is not matched at one junction end, which may reflect a read error. The chain couples TRBV30 to TRBJ2-2; 10 nucleotides align to TRBD2. The CDR3 spans 13 residues. Germline CDR1 is GTSNPN and CDR2 is SVGIG (reference sequence). CDR3 nucleotide sequence: TGTGCCGGGAGCGGGAGGGCCACCGGGGAGCTGTTTTTT. Its protein product is CAGSGRATGELFF.

The chain joins TRBV5-4 to TRBJ2-7, with 7 nucleotides matching TRBD2. This CDR3 comprises 14 residues. V gave up 5 bases and J gave up 2 bases; unmatched junction bases: 7. Germline CDR1 and CDR2: SGHNT and YYREEE (reference sequence). Here the CDR3 reads CASSHNGGTYEQYF. The CDR3 nucleotides read TGTGCCAGCAGTCACAACGGGGGGACCTACGAGCAGTACTTC.

The J gene is TRBJ2-5, the V gene TRBV2; 12 bases are a match to TRBD2. V was clipped by 10 bases and J by 2 bases; unmatched bases: 5. The CDR3 length is 14 residues. Germline CDR1 is SNHLY and CDR2 is FYNNEI. The DNA of the CDR3 is TGTGCCATCCAGACTAGCGGGAGTCAAGAGACCCAGTACTTC. Translation: CAIQTSGSQETQYF.

The rearrangement uses TRBV9 and TRBJ2-3; 9 bases line up with TRBD2. Trimming cost V 4 bases and J 2 bases; bases outside gene matches: 17. The CDR3 is 19 amino acids. The germline V gene has CDR1 SGDLS and CDR2 YYNGEE. CDR3 nucleotide sequence: TGTGCCAGCAGCTTACGTAGGGGGGAGACTAGCGGCCACACAGATACGCAGTATTTT. It specifies CASSLRRGETSGHTDTQYF.

The V and J genes are TRBV4-3 and TRBJ1-2; the D is unclear. Germline V gene data show CDR1 as LGHNA and CDR2 as YSLEER. Between the trimmed V and J ends, which lost 1 base and 4 bases, there was a span of 19 bases. The CDR3 has 17 amino acids. The DNA of the CDR3 is TGCGCCAGCAGCCAAGTCCAGTATGGTCCGCTAATCTATGGCTACACCTTC. Translating it yields CASSQVQYGPLIYGYTF.

This clone was observed a single time. The chain couples TRBV27 to TRBJ2-1; TRBD2 agrees at 12 bases. The germline CDR1 and CDR2 sequences are MNHEY and SMNVEV (reference sequence). V was clipped by 6 bases and J by 4 bases; unmatched bases: 7. The CDR3 length is 16 residues. CDR3 in DNA: TGTGCCAGCAGGTCTTCCCTAGCGGGAGGGTACAATGAGCAGTTCTTC. Translated, it gives CASRSSLAGGYNEQFF.

The gene calls are TRBV2 and TRBJ1-1, with 8 bases fitting TRBD1. Trimming cost V 6 bases and J 6 bases; bases outside gene matches: 12. The CDR3 is made up of 15 amino acids. Germline values: CDR1 SNHLY, CDR2 FYNNEI. The CDR3 DNA is TGTGCCAGCAGCCCACAGACAGGGGAAGGCTCTGAAGCTTTCTTT. Its protein product is CASSPQTGEGSEAFF.

The chain combines TRBV27 with TRBJ1-3; D is ambiguous. The CDR3 consists of 17 residues. The ends were cut back, 6 bases at V and 2 bases at J, with 20 bases in the middle. The V gene's germline CDR1 is MNHEY and CDR2 SMNVEV (reference sequence). CDR3 sequence: CASSPTRTIRTGNTIYF. CDR3 coding DNA: TGTGCCAGCAGCCCTACCCGGACCATCCGAACTGGAAACACCATATATTTT.

CDR3 protein: CASREAGRAGETQYF. The CDR3 nucleotides are TGTGCCAGCAGAGAGGCGGGCCGAGCAGGAGAGACCCAGTACTTC. The gene calls are TRBV2 and TRBJ2-5, with TRBD2 as a possible D gene (5 bases). Germline CDR1 reads SNHLY; CDR2 reads FYNNEI. The germline V and J ends were trimmed by 6 bases and 4 bases, with 18 bases remaining between them. This CDR3 is built from 15 residues.

The sample holds a few counts of this clone. V and J are TRBV5-4 and TRBJ2-5; 7 nucleotides align to TRBD2. Germline trimming cut 4 bases from V and 1 base from J; bases unmatched to any gene: 10. CDR3 length: 16 residues. CDR1 SGHNT and CDR2 YYREEE come from the germline V gene (reference sequence). The CDR3 region is CASSTQTSWVQETQYF. In DNA form, the CDR3 reads TGTGCCAGCAGCACCCAGACTAGCTGGGTCCAAGAGACCCAGTACTTC.

V and J are TRBV7-8 and TRBJ2-2, with 9 positions matching TRBD1. CDR3 length equals 15 residues. Germline CDR1 reads SGHVS; CDR2 reads FQNEAQ. V shed 3 bases, J shed 4 bases, and the junction held 3 bases outside the gene matches. In DNA, the CDR3 is TGTGCCAGCAGCTTGGGACAGGGACTCACCGGGGAGCTGTTTTTT. This gives the protein CASSLGQGLTGELFF.

The chain joins TRBV19 to TRBJ1-3; no clear D gene. The V and J ends lost 8 bases and 0 bases respectively, with 8 bases between them. Germline V gene data show CDR1 as LNHDA and CDR2 as SQIVND (reference sequence). This CDR3 contains 13 residues. In nucleotides, the CDR3 is TGTGCCAGTGCCTATTACTCTGGAAACACCATATATTTT. Translated, it gives CASAYYSGNTIYF.

The CDR3 DNA sequence: TGCGCCAGCAGCGAAATCATCGGGCAGGCCTACGAGCAGTACTTC. Translating it yields CASSEIIGQAYEQYF. The chain uses TRBV4-1 and TRBJ2-7; no clear D. The CDR3 consists of 15 residues. V lost 5 bases and J lost 2, with 16 bases in between. CDR1 and CDR2 (germline): MGHRA, YSYEKL.

The chain recombines TRBV5-1 with TRBJ2-7; tentative D call: TRBD1 (6 bases). Germline loops: CDR1 SGHRS, CDR2 YFSETQ. V lost 3 bases and J 5 bases, leaving 12 bases between the germline ends. The CDR3 covers 13 residues. Written as DNA, the CDR3 is TGCGCCAGCAGCTCCAAACAGGGCCACGAGCAGTACTTC. It codes for CASSSKQGHEQYF.

This chain uses TRBV7-9 with TRBJ2-5; the D gene could be TRBD1 or TRBD2 (5 bases each). Trimming took off 7 bases at V and 2 bases at J, with 11 bases between the two ends. The CDR3 sequence is 13 residues long. CDR1 SEHNR and CDR2 FQNEAQ come from the germline V gene (reference sequence). CDR3 loop: CASKGWEQETQYF. The CDR3, as DNA: TGTGCCAGCAAGGGGTGGGAGCAAGAGACCCAGTACTTC.

V gene TRBV6-5 combines with J gene TRBJ2-3; 7 bases are shared with TRBD2. Germline-derived CDR1 and CDR2 are MNHEY and SVGAGI. The V segment lost 5 bases and the J segment 6 bases; nucleotides outside the gene matches: 8. This CDR3 region has 14 residues. This CDR3 reads CASSPGGGADTQYF. CDR3 coding DNA: TGTGCCAGCAGTCCGGGGGGAGGGGCCGATACGCAGTATTTT.

This clone has just one count. The chain carries TRBV7-9 and TRBJ1-5; D call uncertain. V was trimmed by 5 bases and J by 9 bases, leaving 11 bases between them. Germline loops: CDR1 SEHNR, CDR2 FQNEAQ (reference sequence). This CDR3 region has 12 residues. The CDR3 reads CASSAIRGPQHF. The CDR3, as DNA: TGTGCCAGCAGCGCCATCCGCGGGCCCCAGCATTTT.

In its sample, this clone was seen a few times. J is TRBJ1-1 and V is TRBV7-9; D possibly corresponds to TRBD1 (5 bases). CDR1 is SEHNR and CDR2 is FQNEAQ in the germline V gene (reference sequence). This CDR3 is 14 amino acids long. V lost 6 bases and J lost 2, with 13 bases in between. Here the CDR3 DNA reads TGTGCCAGCAGGCGGGAGGGGACCAACACTGAAGCTTTCTTT. Amino acids: CASRREGTNTEAFF.

This chain connects TRBV28 to TRBJ2-5, with D possibly TRBD1 on 6 matching bases. CDR3 size: 13 residues. From germline, CDR1 is MDHEN and CDR2 SYDVKM. Trimming removed 6 bases at V and 5 bases at J, with 13 bases between. CDR3 DNA sequence: TGTGCCAGCAGCACAGGGCTAAGGGAGACCCAGTACTTC. This codes for CASSTGLRETQYF.

The rearrangement links TRBV29-1 to TRBJ2-7; 10 bases fit TRBD2. The V gene's germline CDR1 is SQVTM and CDR2 ANQGSEA. Losses at the gene ends were 4 bases for V and 3 bases for J; bases not matched to a gene: 0. The CDR3 loop spans 12 amino acids. The CDR3 DNA reads TGCAGCGTTGGACTAGCGGGCTACGAGCAGTACTTC. It yields the protein CSVGLAGYEQYF.

The J gene is TRBJ2-5, the V gene TRBV9, with unresolved D. Germline V CDR1 and CDR2: SGDLS, YYNGEE. CDR3 size: 14 residues. V lost 4 bases and J 3 bases, leaving 13 bases between the germline ends. The CDR3 loop is CASSQQGREETQYF. DNA for the CDR3: TGTGCCAGCAGCCAACAAGGCCGGGAAGAGACCCAGTACTTC.

In its sample, this clone was seen once. The chain combines TRBV6-1 with TRBJ2-3, with TRBD1 matching over 9 bases. Germline lookup yields CDR1 MNHNS and CDR2 SASEGT. The CDR3 covers 14 residues. Trimming cost V 6 bases and J 7 bases; bases outside gene matches: 8. The CDR3 DNA reads TGTGCCAGCAGCTTGGACAGGGGTTGGTATACGCAGTATTTT. As protein: CASSLDRGWYTQYF.

J is TRBJ2-1 and V is TRBV5-5; D possibly corresponds to TRBD1 (5 bases). Trimming removed 0 bases from V and 1 base from J, with 8 bases in between. Per the germline V gene, CDR1 is SGHKS and CDR2 is YYEKEE (reference sequence). The CDR3 runs 15 residues. The CDR3: CASSLEGYSYNEQFF. CDR3 in DNA: TGTGCCAGCAGCTTGGAGGGGTATTCCTACAATGAGCAGTTCTTC.